This TCR beta chain was documented in a study of T-cell memory formation after mild COVID-19 listed by TCRdb under 2021. About the investigation overall: TCR sequence clusters from the two donors were found to be largely donor specific. Two young, previously healthy adult volunteers, one female and one male, were included in the cohort. In two donors, T-cell clones that expanded and contracted after mild COVID-19 were followed by sequencing TCRalpha and TCRbeta repertoires longitudinally.

PBMCs were isolated by Ficoll-Paque density gradient centrifugation. The investigation overall reported the following: Only two mild cases were covered in the study, and larger cohorts including severe cases with pre-infection samples were considered necessary. Balanced CD4/CD8 phenotypes were observed for clones contracting from day 15 to 85, whereas a bias towards CD4+ was observed for a second wave of clones expanding from day 15 to 37. Contracting CD4+ clones appeared mostly in the CM and EM memory subsets, whereas CD8+ clones were enriched in EMRA. Some responding clones were detected in pre-infection memory, suggesting pre-existing cross-reactive memory T cells joined the SARS-CoV-2 response. The second-wave clones that peaked on day 37 were not confirmed to be SARS-CoV-2 specific.

Of note for this clonotype: No cognate antigen has been identified for it. Base qualities are missing; no much larger clone stands one base away.

The CDR3 runs 14 residues from the cysteine to the phenylalanine. CDR3 DNA only is kept here, 42 bases in frame from base 1. Based on the germline V gene, the CDR1 and CDR2 sequences are MGHRA and YSYEKL. V is shortened by 3 bases, J by 5 bases, and the region joining them spans 13 bases. The listed sequencing device is Illumina NovaSeq 6000. Using 5'RACE with constant-segment primers, TCRalpha and TCRbeta cDNA libraries were constructed, with sample barcodes and unique molecular identifiers added in the process. Trizol reagent was used to extract RNA from every sample. The libraries were amplified in two PCR steps, and the second step added a second sample barcode and Illumina TruSeq adapters. Sequencing of the libraries was done on an Illumina NovaSeq, producing 2 x 150 bp paired-end reads. In the authors' own workflow: With migec v1.2.7, reads were demultiplexed and then collapsed into UMI-guided consensus sequences. With mixcr v2.1.11, UMI consensuses were aligned to TRA and TRB V and J templates and assembled into clonotypes. A clonotype was counted as expanded or contracted only when both edgeR and NoisET called the clonotype significant, with the noise models trained on biological replicates. edgeR calls used a false discovery rate-adjusted p below 0.01 and a log2 fold-change threshold of 1. As an exploratory analysis of dynamics, PCA with hierarchical clustering was applied to max-normalized trajectories of the 1000 most abundant clonotypes. The CD4 or CD8 phenotype of responding clones was assigned using the separately sequenced CD4+ and CD8+ repertoires. TCRdb handled the public reads itself, with Q25 trimming in fastp and clone calling in MiXCR, and kept productive beta chains. Every distinct CDR3 protein forms one entry, paired with its most common genes and DNA. Here the V and J calls rest on TCRdb's processing, not on the authors' analysis. This sample has more than 85,000 distinct CDR3 sequences in its table, and 11% of those were observed once. The ten most abundant clones make up around 40% of the sample.

The sequence is built from TRBV4-1 and TRBJ1-1, with no reliable assignment of the D segment. The receptor was isolated from a man aged 18 to 30 who had mild COVID-19 (a few samples of this study predate the infection). The sample titles of this study are shuffled in the database, so cell type and time point are left out; the donor was told from shared clones. Sequencing used PBMCs or a T cell subset sorted from them (not recorded which). The CDR3 loop reads CASSHAGMSTEAFF. The nucleotide sequence reads TGCGCCAGCAGCCATGCGGGGATGTCAACTGAAGCTTTCTTT.